This TCR beta chain was profiled in a study of blood T cell repertoires in COVID-19. At the level of the study: Samples representing acute and convalescent COVID-19 were sourced from the United States, Italy and Spain.

The J segment lost 5 bases and the V segment lost 2 bases, leaving 3 bases of the junction unmatched. The CDR3 length is 15 residues. CDR1 and CDR2 (germline): SGHDT, YYEEEE. Authors' analysis steps: The assay estimated nucleated cells by amplifying reference gene primers. Sequenced by immunoSEQ multiplex PCR; TCRdb stores in-frame clones only, minus some. V and J calls and clone size come straight from that table; D and trimming were deduced from the DNA. The table lists about 270,000 clones, about four fifths of them singletons. V usage is TRBV5-6 and J usage is TRBJ2-5, with 13 nucleotides matching TRBD2. The sequence came from a woman aged 55-69 years with active or convalescent COVID-19. The sequencing input was peripheral blood. The CDR3 DNA follows: TGTGCCAGCAGCTTAGGACTAGCGGGGGATGAGACCCAGTACTTC. Amino acids: CASSLGLAGDETQYF. Together with reference TRBV5-6 and TRBJ2-5, the CDR3 gives the full variable domain: DAGVTQSPTHLIKTRGQQVTLRCSPKSGHDTVSWYQQALGQGPQFIFQYYEEEERQRGNFPDRFSGHQFPNYSSELNVNALLLGDSALYLCASSLGLAGDETQYFGPGTRLLVL.